Included here is one TCR beta chain sequence, with context. The target of this receptor is not known. No clone much larger than this one lies a single base away; base qualities are absent. The data originate from a study of blood T cell repertoires in COVID-19 (dated by TCRdb to about 2020). In the study overall: Collaborator samples came from the United States, Italy and Spain and covered acute and convalescent phases of COVID-19. The sample metadata nearly always contained a de-identified subject ID, COVID-19 status, age in years and sex. Samples were obtained from the ongoing ImmuneRACE study (first 160 participants) and from 1,000 to 1,500 subjects provided by 6 global collaborators. The dataset comprised deeply sampled blood TCRbeta repertoires from subjects exposed to, actively infected with, or recovered from COVID-19. The repertoires were released in a freely available public database intended as a resource for research on the immune response to SARS-CoV-2. The material from the prospective study consisted of cDNA or gDNA derived from T cells, B-cell-depleted T cells, or PBMCs. HLA class I and class II types, where available, came from metadata supplied by the sample provider rather than from assay-based typing. General findings and caveats noted by the study authors: The amount of clinical and demographic metadata varied by source and participant and was provided uncurated.

Enrolling through a virtual design, the prospective study's participants ranged in age from roughly 18 to 90 years and lived across roughly 23 United States geographic areas. In the prospective study, cohorts were assigned on the basis of participant-reported clinical history obtained from a screening survey and a study questionnaire. In the prospective study, mobile phlebotomists collected whole blood, serum and a nasopharyngeal or oropharyngeal swab from each participant. Prospective study participants could optionally give additional blood draws and questionnaires over a 2-month period. Before DNA extraction, blood samples from the prospective study were shipped at room temperature or frozen. TCRbeta CDR3 regions were amplified from genomic DNA using the immunoSEQ Assay, a bias-controlled multiplex PCR. Processing in the source paper ran as follows. Within the assay, amplification of reference gene primers was used to estimate how many nucleated cells each sample contained. To quantify the absolute abundance of each unique TCRbeta CDR3 rearrangement, sequence reads were collapsed and filtered. For each sample, productive Simpson clonality was calculated as the square root of Simpson's diversity index across productive rearrangements. The table comes from immuneACCESS by way of TCRdb, which keeps in-frame sequences with V and J called. Part of the clones is missing from these tables; in studies checked, under half for an unresolved V gene and the rest for unknown reasons. V and J calls plus clone size are reproduced from that table; the DNA served to infer D and trimming. A total of 200,000 to 300,000 clones appear in this sample, roughly 86% of them only once. The ten largest account for less than 4% of the sample.

The germline ends are 16 bases apart after V is trimmed by 6 bases and J by 0 bases. The CDR3, from cysteine to phenylalanine, totals 16 residues. CDR3 DNA only is kept here, 48 bases in frame from base 1. From the germline V gene, CDR1 is SNHLY and CDR2 is FYNNEI. The sequence was obtained from a woman under 40 with acute COVID-19. Sample: PBMCs or T cells enriched from blood (not recorded which). The V and J segments used are TRBV2 and TRBJ2-3; TRBD2 is perhaps the D gene, given 5 matching bases. CDR3 region: CASSPSSAVSTDTQYF. The sequence in DNA is TGTGCCAGCAGCCCCTCGTCAGCGGTAAGCACAGATACGCAGTATTTT.